Each of the 14 T cell receptor beta chains below was sequenced from the same sample in a study of blood T cell repertoires in COVID-19. Repertoires were generated with immunoSEQ multiplex PCR, while TCRdb's copy carries only in-frame clones and drops some. Altogether a few hundred thousand clones are present, around 91% being singletons, with the ten largest covering approximately 13%. The sample was peripheral blood. These receptors were taken from a woman in her sixties or seventies with acute or convalescent COVID-19.

This chain links TRBV4-2 with TRBJ1-2; tentative D call: TRBD1 (6 bases). Trimming took 0 bases from V and 8 from J, leaving 13 bases between them. The CDR3 spans 14 residues. The germline V gene has CDR1 LGHNA and CDR2 YNFKEQ. CDR3 DNA sequence: TGTGCCAGCAGCCAAGAGTCAGGGGTAGGAGGCTACACCTTC. As protein: CASSQESGVGGYTF.

The rearrangement uses TRBV27 and TRBJ2-7, with a tentative D call TRBD2 (6 bases). CDR1 is MNHEY and CDR2 is SMNVEV in the germline V gene (reference sequence). The CDR3 sequence is 14 residues long. V lost 0 bases, J lost 2 bases, and 8 bases lay in between. CDR3 sequence: CASSLSSGTYEQYF. DNA of the CDR3: TGTGCCAGCAGTTTATCTAGCGGTACCTACGAGCAGTACTTC.

CDR3 protein: CASSSKPETGQVHSPLHF. The CDR3 nucleotides are TGTGCCAGCAGCTCGAAACCAGAGACAGGCCAGGTCCACTCACCCCTCCACTTT. This chain uses TRBV5-5 with TRBJ1-6, with D possibly matching TRBD1 (6 bases). Germline CDR1 SGHKS, CDR2 YYEKEE (reference sequence). The CDR3 runs 18 residues. The V and J ends lost 3 bases and 10 bases respectively, with 26 bases between them.

The CDR3 bases are TGTGCCAGCAGCCCTAGGGAGGTCCCGGGGCCCCAGCATTTT. Translating gives CASSPREVPGPQHF. The gene calls are TRBV7-8 and TRBJ1-5; no firm D call. This CDR3 has 14 amino acids. The germline CDR1 and CDR2 sequences are SGHVS and FQNEAQ. V lost 5 bases and J 9 bases, leaving 17 bases between the germline ends.

This chain joins TRBV3-1 (or the pseudogene TRBV3-2) and TRBJ2-1; 9 nucleotides agree with TRBD1. Germline CDR1 and CDR2: LGHDT and YNNKEL (reference sequence). V dropped 4 bases and J dropped 8; count of bases not matched to a gene: 3. The CDR3 has 13 amino acids. Written as DNA, the CDR3 is TGTGCCAGCAGCCGACAGGGGGGAGATGAGCAGTTCTTC. Amino acids: CASSRQGGDEQFF.

This clone occurred once. V usage is TRBV7-2 and J usage is TRBJ2-1; a weak D match, TRBD2 (5 bases). Per the germline V gene, CDR1 is SGHTA and CDR2 is FQGNSA. V shed 1 base and J shed 7 bases, with 11 bases lying between them. This CDR3 contains 14 residues. The CDR3 loop reads CASSLVVRGNEQFF. CDR3 nucleotides: TGTGCCAGCAGCTTAGTGGTTCGGGGAAATGAGCAGTTCTTC.

The chain links TRBV7-2 to TRBJ2-2; D unclear. Trimming left V 5 bases short and J 7 bases short, with 14 bases between. Germline V gene lookup returns CDR1 SGHTA and CDR2 FQGNSA. CDR3 size: 14 residues. The CDR3 nucleotides read TGTGCCAGCAGCCCACTCCGGGTCAGCGGGGAGCTGTTTTTT. It translates to CASSPLRVSGELFF.

V is TRBV15 and J is TRBJ1-6; the D gene is possibly TRBD1 (5 bases). V gave up 5 bases and J gave up 9 bases, with 11 bases separating them. The CDR3 totals 13 residues. Germline values: CDR1 LNHNV, CDR2 YYDKDF (reference sequence). CDR3 sequence reads: CATSLNQGSPLHF. CDR3 DNA sequence: TGTGCCACCAGCTTGAACCAGGGTTCACCCCTCCACTTT.

J is TRBJ2-1 and V is TRBV4-1; 11 positions match TRBD2. With V trimmed by 3 bases and J by 3 bases, 4 bases remained unmatched. Per the germline V gene, CDR1 is MGHRA and CDR2 is YSYEKL. The CDR3 runs 16 residues. The CDR3 loop is CASSQGGTSGYNEQFF. CDR3 sequence (DNA): TGCGCCAGCAGCCAGGGGGGGACTAGCGGCTACAATGAGCAGTTCTTC.

This chain joins TRBV6-1 and TRBJ1-6; no reliable D call. Trimming pared 3 bases from V and 0 bases from J, leaving 21 bases between. Germline CDR1 MNHNS, CDR2 SASEGT. This CDR3 is built from 20 residues. CDR3 sequence (DNA): TGTGCCAGCAGTGACGGTTTTGTATCCAGGTCGAGCTCCTATAATTCACCCCTCCACTTT. Encoded protein: CASSDGFVSRSSSYNSPLHF.

This clone was detected a few times. The genes are TRBV29-1 and TRBJ2-2, with D tentatively TRBD2 (6 bases). With 7 bases removed from V and 3 bases from J, the gap between germline ends came to 12 bases. Germline V gene sequence: CDR1 SQVTM, CDR2 ANQGSEA. The length of the CDR3 is 13 residues. CDR3 bases: TGCAGCGGCGCGGGGTTCGACACCGGGGAGCTGTTTTTT. Protein: CSGAGFDTGELFF.

This chain links TRBV30 with TRBJ1-3; 9 bases match TRBD1. The CDR3 is 15 residues long. Losses at the gene ends were 6 bases for V and 2 bases for J; bases not matched to a gene: 8. Per germline, CDR1 GTSNPN and CDR2 SVGIG (reference sequence). CDR3 sequence reads: CACLGQGRTGNTIYF. DNA of the CDR3: TGTGCCTGCCTTGGACAGGGGAGGACTGGAAACACCATATATTTT.

For the CDR3, the DNA is TGTGCCAGCAGTCCCTGGACATTGGATAACTATGGCTACACCTTC. Amino acids: CASSPWTLDNYGYTF. The chain is built from TRBV28 and TRBJ1-2, with a tentative D call TRBD1 (5 bases). Looked up from germline, CDR1 is MDHEN and CDR2 is SYDVKM. The CDR3 covers 15 residues. The V end was cut by 5 bases, the J end by 1 base, with 14 bases between.

J is TRBJ1-2 and V is TRBV6-5; no firm D call. The CDR3 loop spans 16 amino acids. V was clipped by 0 bases and J by 9 bases, with 20 bases between them. Per the germline V gene, CDR1 is MNHEY and CDR2 is SVGAGI. The CDR3 sequence: CASSYSEFSWGGSYTF. CDR3 sequence (DNA): TGTGCCAGCAGTTACTCGGAGTTTTCCTGGGGAGGTAGCTACACCTTC.